This entry features one T cell receptor beta chain sequence. V dropped 1 base and J dropped 0; count of bases not matched to a gene: 4. Germline assignment: CDR1 SGHVS and CDR2 FQNEAQ. CDR3 size: 18 residues. Original analysis: Nucleated cell counts were estimated from reference gene primer amplification. The protocol was immunoSEQ multiplex PCR, while the TCRdb copy is restricted to in-frame clones and leaves out a portion. That table supplies the V and J calls and clone size; D and trimming were determined from the DNA. The sample contains around 190,000 clones, approximately 91% of which appear only once. The Seattle patients joined while their infection was active and were tracked longitudinally afterward. This entry comes from a study of blood T cell repertoires in COVID-19.

The sequenced material came from peripheral blood. The chain employs TRBV7-8 and TRBJ2-2; 11 nucleotides match TRBD2. The sequence was collected from a man in his forties or fifties with COVID-19, enrolled during active disease. CDR3 protein: CASSLGLAGGTNTGELFF. CDR3 sequence (DNA): TGTGCCAGCAGCTTAGGGCTAGCGGGGGGAACGAACACCGGGGAGCTGTTTTTT.